Presented here are 14 T cell receptor beta chains from one specimen sequenced in a study of T cell responses to AZD1222 COVID-19 vaccine. Clones were read by immunoSEQ multiplex PCR, and TCRdb kept only the in-frame ones, dropping some. The profile shows roughly 120,000 clones, approximately 84% of them singletons. The specimen comprised peripheral blood, sampled on day 0 of AZD1222 vaccination. These receptors originate from an adult in good health.

The rearrangement links TRBV28 to TRBJ1-2, with D perhaps TRBD1 (6 bases). The CDR3 is 12 residues long. V lost 10 bases and J 6 bases, leaving 15 bases between the germline ends. The V gene's germline CDR1 is MDHEN and CDR2 SYDVKM. The chain's CDR3 is CAIGGLWDGYTF. Here the CDR3 DNA reads TGTGCCATAGGGGGGCTATGGGATGGCTACACCTTC.

CDR3 sequence: CAWSVRAGTYNEQFF. CDR3 nucleotide sequence: TGTGCCTGGAGTGTACGAGCGGGAACATACAATGAGCAGTTCTTC. The V gene is TRBV30, the J gene TRBJ2-1; 7 nucleotides align to TRBD2. The CDR3 sequence is 15 residues long. V lost 0 bases to trimming and J lost 4 bases; unmatched junction nucleotides: 6. Per germline, CDR1 GTSNPN and CDR2 SVGIG (reference sequence).

The genes are TRBV10-3 and TRBJ1-1; no definite D call. Looked up from germline, CDR1 is ENHRY and CDR2 is SYGVKD. The CDR3 totals 11 residues. The V end lost 6 bases, the J end lost 2 bases, and 4 bases lay between the germline ends. The CDR3 spells CAIRDNTEAFF. The CDR3 coding sequence is TGTGCCATCAGGGACAACACTGAAGCTTTCTTT.

Of note for this clone: Other DNA sequences within the sample encode an identical CDR3. The rearrangement links TRBV5-1 to TRBJ1-5; 7 bases map to TRBD1. Germline V lookup: CDR1 SGHRS, CDR2 YFSETQ. V was clipped by 0 bases and J by 2 bases; unmatched bases: 2. This CDR3 is built from 15 residues. For the CDR3, the DNA is TGCGCCAGCAGCTTGGGGCAGGGGGGCAATCAGCCCCAGCATTTT. Its protein is CASSLGQGGNQPQHF.

J is TRBJ2-7 and V is TRBV19, with D hard to call. Trimming left V 5 bases short and J 2 bases short, with 13 bases between. This CDR3 is 14 amino acids long. Germline lookup yields CDR1 LNHDA and CDR2 SQIVND (reference sequence). In DNA form, the CDR3 reads TGTGCCAGTAGTCCGCTACTTTGGCCCTACGAGCAGTACTTC. Its protein product is CASSPLLWPYEQYF.

The chain links TRBV28 to TRBJ2-7, with D maybe TRBD2 (6 bases). The CDR3 covers 18 residues. V dropped 5 bases and J dropped 0 bases, with 23 bases sitting between them. Germline CDR1 reads MDHEN; CDR2 reads SYDVKM. The CDR3 coding sequence is TGTGCCAGCAGTCCCTCGGCCGGGAGATGGGAGGACTCCTACGAGCAGTACTTC. It specifies CASSPSAGRWEDSYEQYF. The full variable domain, with the rest looked up from reference TRBV28 and TRBJ2-7, is DVKVTQSSRYLVKRTGEKVFLECVQDMDHENMFWYRQDPGLGLRLIYFSYDVKMKEKGDIPEGYSVSREKKERFSLILESASTNQTSMYLCASSPSAGRWEDSYEQYFGPGTRLTVT.

This clone has a handful of counts. DNA for the CDR3: TGTGCCAGCTCACCGACCCAGGGGAATTTATTTGGCTACACCTTC. Amino acids: CASSPTQGNLFGYTF. The chain carries TRBV18 and TRBJ1-2, with a weak D call TRBD1 (6 bases). The V end lost 3 bases, the J end lost 7 bases, and 18 bases lay between the germline ends. Germline assignment: CDR1 KGHSH and CDR2 LQKENI. The CDR3 contains 15 residues.

Only one count was recorded for this clone. The rearrangement links TRBV12-3 or TRBV12-4 to TRBJ1-2; D gene unclear. This CDR3 spans 13 amino acids. Deletions cut 3 bases from V and 4 bases from J, with 9 bases between. CDR3 DNA sequence: TGTGCCAGCAGTTTTTCCGGCTCCTATGGCTACACCTTC. Its translation: CASSFSGSYGYTF.

The J gene is TRBJ2-7, the V gene TRBV7-2, with 11 bases fitting TRBD2. CDR1 SGHTA and CDR2 FQGNSA come from the germline V gene. This CDR3 is 16 amino acids long. Trimming cost V 4 bases and J 2 bases; bases outside gene matches: 7. The chain's CDR3 is CASSSPLAGGAYEQYF. CDR3 coding DNA: TGTGCCAGCAGCTCCCCCCTAGCGGGGGGCGCCTACGAGCAGTACTTC.

This clone has only one observation. This chain links TRBV11-3 with TRBJ2-2, with D perhaps matching TRBD2 (6 bases). Germline lookup yields CDR1 SGHNT and CDR2 YENEEA. The CDR3 consists of 13 residues. V lost 5 bases and J 7 bases, leaving 11 bases between the germline ends. The CDR3 loop is CASSPRLDGELFF. For the CDR3, the DNA is TGTGCCAGCAGCCCTCGACTAGACGGGGAGCTGTTTTTT.

The gene calls are TRBV5-4 and TRBJ1-3, with a tentative D call TRBD1 (5 bases). V shed 1 base and J shed 4 bases, with 6 bases lying between them. The CDR3 is 13 residues long. Germline loops: CDR1 SGHNT, CDR2 YYREEE (reference sequence). CDR3 nucleotides: TGTGCCAGCAGCTTGAAGGGGGGAAACACCATATATTTT. This translates into CASSLKGGNTIYF.

The chain combines TRBV12-3 or TRBV12-4 with TRBJ2-5; 7 bases are shared with TRBD1. V lost 7 bases, J lost 9 bases, and 8 bases stayed unmatched. CDR3 length equals 12 residues. The CDR3 sequence is CASNRGSFPQYF. The CDR3 DNA follows: TGTGCCAGCAACAGGGGCTCCTTTCCCCAGTACTTC.

The rearrangement links TRBV2 to TRBJ2-5, with D tentatively TRBD2 (6 bases). Near its end, the DNA agrees better with TRBJ2-7, so the J call may be wrong. CDR3 length equals 19 residues. CDR1 is SNHLY and CDR2 is FYNNEI in the germline V gene. CDR3 loop: CASSELNWVKEGSSYEQYF. Here the CDR3 DNA reads TGTGCCAGCAGTGAATTAAATTGGGTTAAGGAGGGGAGCTCCTACGAGCAGTACTTC.

The chain carries TRBV11-3 and TRBJ2-5, with 13 bases aligning to TRBD2. Germline V gene sequence: CDR1 SGHNT, CDR2 YENEEA. V trimming: 5 bases; J trimming: 5 bases; junction bases outside the gene matches: 14. CDR3 length: 18 residues. The CDR3 region is CASSPRLAGGTLRETQYF. In DNA form, the CDR3 reads TGTGCCAGCAGCCCGCGACTAGCGGGAGGTACACTGAGGGAGACCCAGTACTTC.